The 8 T cell receptor beta chains reported below all come from one sample, sequenced in a study of cytotoxic CD8 clonotypes in ibrutinib-treated CLL. The assay was immunoSEQ multiplex PCR, and TCRdb's table has in-frame clones only and misses some. Of some 130,000 clones in the sample, approximately 89% were seen once. Sequenced here: PBMCs, sampled after 12 months of ibrutinib treatment. The receptors shown here come from a human donor with chronic lymphocytic leukemia.

The J gene is TRBJ2-3, the V gene TRBV9; 10 bases align to TRBD2. Germline assignment: CDR1 SGDLS and CDR2 YYNGEE. Germline trimming cut 5 bases from V and 9 bases from J; bases unmatched to any gene: 9. The CDR3 covers 14 residues. CDR3 bases: TGTGCCAGCAGGGGGCTAGCGGGAGCTGGGACGCAGTATTTT. Amino acid sequence: CASRGLAGAGTQYF.

This clone was seen once. The J gene is TRBJ2-5, the V gene TRBV2; TRBD2 aligns across 8 bases. Germline V lookup: CDR1 SNHLY, CDR2 FYNNEI. CDR3 size: 17 residues. V was pared by 4 bases and J by 4 bases, with 14 bases of the junction left unmatched. In nucleotides, the CDR3 is TGTGCCAGCAGTGGGGCGAGCGGGAGTGGTGTAGGAGAGACCCAGTACTTC. Its translation: CASSGASGSGVGETQYF.

The chain couples TRBV19 to TRBJ2-7; D unresolved. The CDR3 sequence is 14 residues long. Per the germline V gene, CDR1 is LNHDA and CDR2 is SQIVND (reference sequence). V lost 3 bases and J lost 0, with 9 bases in between. The DNA for the CDR3 is TGTGCCAGTAGTATTCGTGTAGGCTCCTACGAGCAGTACTTC. Translated: CASSIRVGSYEQYF.

This sequence joins TRBV7-9 and TRBJ2-3, with D perhaps TRBD2 (6 bases). This CDR3 comprises 15 residues. V shed 6 bases and J shed 0 bases, with 13 bases lying between them. CDR1 and CDR2 (germline): SEHNR, FQNEAQ (reference sequence). Here the CDR3 DNA reads TGTGCCAGCAGGGGACTTTCATCTAGCACAGATACGCAGTATTTT. Translated: CASRGLSSSTDTQYF.

V and J are TRBV27 and TRBJ1-1; no firm D call. Germline V CDR1 and CDR2: MNHEY, SMNVEV (reference sequence). CDR3 length: 13 residues. Trimming removed 2 bases from V and 4 bases from J, with 8 bases in between. CDR3 DNA: TGTGCCAGCAGTTTAGGAGGGATCACTGAAGCTTTCTTT. The encoded protein is CASSLGGITEAFF.

DNA of the CDR3: TGTGCCAGCAGCTGGGGGGCTAGAGGTTACAATGAGCAGTTCTTC. This codes for CASSWGARGYNEQFF. This chain links TRBV5-4 with TRBJ2-1; D possibly uses TRBD1 or TRBD2 (6 bases each). The length of the CDR3 is 15 residues. The germline CDR1 and CDR2 sequences are SGHNT and YYREEE (reference sequence). V was pared by 3 bases and J by 4 bases, with 14 bases between.

V is TRBV4-2 and J is TRBJ2-5; 7 positions agree with TRBD2. The CDR3 totals 16 residues. The V gene's germline CDR1 is LGHNA and CDR2 YNFKEQ. V was clipped by 1 base and J by 1 base; unmatched bases: 6. The CDR3 nucleotides read TGTGCCAGCAGCCAAGGGGGGGGAGGTAGCCAAGAGACCCAGTACTTC. It is translated as CASSQGGGGSQETQYF.

This chain connects TRBV19 to TRBJ2-7; 8 nucleotides align to TRBD2. Looked up from germline, CDR1 is LNHDA and CDR2 is SQIVND (reference sequence). The junction had 6 bases not matched to a gene; V was cut back by 6 bases and J by 2 bases. The CDR3 covers 14 residues. CDR3 sequence (DNA): TGTGCCAGTAGGATTACTAGCGGCACCTACGAGCAGTACTTC. This encodes CASRITSGTYEQYF.